These T cell receptor beta chains were read from a single sample in a study of cytomegalovirus exposure and HLA in healthy donors. Generated by immunoSEQ multiplex PCR, the TCRdb table keeps only in-frame clones and is missing some. Of fewer than 150,000 clones listed, roughly 80% are singletons. Sequencing input: PBMCs. The receptors originated from a man younger than 40 in good health and CMV-seronegative. CDR3s include the opening cysteine and the closing phenylalanine or tryptophan. Each record gives: J gene, V gene, CDR3 protein.

TRBJ2-5,TRBV28,CASSEAPTQYF
TRBJ2-1,TRBV30,CAWSGGRATFF
TRBJ2-3,TRBV11-2,CASSSGTSGKTDTQYF
TRBJ2-4,TRBV7-2,CASSLVVTSGWGAKNIQYF
TRBJ2-2,TRBV29-1,CSVGHTTGELFF
TRBJ2-1,TRBV11-3,CASSPPRGTVQFF
TRBJ1-5,TRBV6-1,CASSPNQVNRQPQHF
TRBJ2-1,TRBV5-1,CASSSVLAGGPNEQFF
TRBJ1-2,TRBV21-1,CASSKKGRGSYGYTF
TRBJ2-4,TRBV28,CASSAPGGNIQYF
TRBJ1-1,TRBV30,CAWSVLKGTWTEAFF
TRBJ2-6,TRBV1,CTSSQDDETVTGANVLTF
TRBJ1-3,TRBV6-5,CASSYQGRIGNTIYF
TRBJ2-7,TRBV11-2,CASSLGTSYEQYF
TRBJ1-6,TRBV14,CASSQGLRNSPLHF
TRBJ2-7,TRBV7-2,CASSSQQREGLREQYF
TRBJ2-3,TRBV30,CAWARGRMTDTQYF
TRBJ1-1,TRBV5-1,CASSLGGRLPQDTEAFF
TRBJ2-5,TRBV19,CASSAGTGRETQYF
TRBJ1-5,TRBV19,CASSPYLPLNSNQPQHF
TRBJ2-7,TRBV4-2,CASSQDTSGSSEQYF
TRBJ1-6,TRBV5-1,CASSPRAGSAYNSPLHF
TRBJ2-2,TRBV18,CASSARGGELFF
TRBJ2-4,TRBV5-1,CASSALGTGQNIQYF
TRBJ2-7,TRBV29-1,CSVAPRAGGYEQYF
TRBJ2-7,TRBV11-1,CASSLQQGIAYEQYF
TRBJ2-3,TRBV7-9,CASNHGSGEGDTQYF
TRBJ2-1,TRBV7-9,CASSLPINSGQTYNEQFF
TRBJ2-1,TRBV28,CASSLDWKNEQFF
TRBJ2-7,TRBV21-1,CASSKSSFGQGFAEQYF
TRBJ2-2,TRBV7-9,CASIGGTWGELFF
TRBJ2-7,TRBV25-1,CATSLSGTSYEQYF
TRBJ1-3,TRBV7-2,CASSPATGDAGNTIYF
TRBJ2-5,TRBV29-1,CSVGQGAHETQYF
TRBJ2-5,TRBV4-2,CASSQDSARGSGETQYF
TRBJ2-1,TRBV7-9,CSSSLDRAGGVNEQFF
TRBJ1-2,TRBV27,CASSSGGPYGYTF
TRBJ2-2,TRBV7-9,CASSLGGLAGATGELFF
TRBJ1-2,TRBV9,CASSVTSNYGYTF
TRBJ2-1,TRBV6-4,CASSDTGGSYNEQFF
TRBJ1-1,TRBV18,CASSPPGRNTEAFF